This TCR beta chain was recovered during a study of tumor-infiltrating lymphocytes in oesophageal squamous cell carcinoma. Trimming took 0 bases from V and 2 from J, leaving 12 bases between them. CDR3 length: 16 amino acids. Per germline, CDR1 SGHAT and CDR2 FQNNGV. A single record per CDR3 protein comes from TCRdb applying MiXCR to the PCR reads. Of approximately 20,000 distinct CDR3 sequences listed, around two fifths were seen once; the top ten hold less than 45%. The chain carries TRBV11-2 and TRBJ2-3, with a possible D match to TRBD1 (5 bases). The TCR was taken from a male donor with esophageal squamous cell carcinoma. Source material: esophageal tumor tissue. The CDR3 reads CASSLESGHFTDTQYF. For the CDR3, the DNA is TGTGCCAGCAGCTTAGAGAGTGGACATTTCACAGATACGCAGTATTTT.